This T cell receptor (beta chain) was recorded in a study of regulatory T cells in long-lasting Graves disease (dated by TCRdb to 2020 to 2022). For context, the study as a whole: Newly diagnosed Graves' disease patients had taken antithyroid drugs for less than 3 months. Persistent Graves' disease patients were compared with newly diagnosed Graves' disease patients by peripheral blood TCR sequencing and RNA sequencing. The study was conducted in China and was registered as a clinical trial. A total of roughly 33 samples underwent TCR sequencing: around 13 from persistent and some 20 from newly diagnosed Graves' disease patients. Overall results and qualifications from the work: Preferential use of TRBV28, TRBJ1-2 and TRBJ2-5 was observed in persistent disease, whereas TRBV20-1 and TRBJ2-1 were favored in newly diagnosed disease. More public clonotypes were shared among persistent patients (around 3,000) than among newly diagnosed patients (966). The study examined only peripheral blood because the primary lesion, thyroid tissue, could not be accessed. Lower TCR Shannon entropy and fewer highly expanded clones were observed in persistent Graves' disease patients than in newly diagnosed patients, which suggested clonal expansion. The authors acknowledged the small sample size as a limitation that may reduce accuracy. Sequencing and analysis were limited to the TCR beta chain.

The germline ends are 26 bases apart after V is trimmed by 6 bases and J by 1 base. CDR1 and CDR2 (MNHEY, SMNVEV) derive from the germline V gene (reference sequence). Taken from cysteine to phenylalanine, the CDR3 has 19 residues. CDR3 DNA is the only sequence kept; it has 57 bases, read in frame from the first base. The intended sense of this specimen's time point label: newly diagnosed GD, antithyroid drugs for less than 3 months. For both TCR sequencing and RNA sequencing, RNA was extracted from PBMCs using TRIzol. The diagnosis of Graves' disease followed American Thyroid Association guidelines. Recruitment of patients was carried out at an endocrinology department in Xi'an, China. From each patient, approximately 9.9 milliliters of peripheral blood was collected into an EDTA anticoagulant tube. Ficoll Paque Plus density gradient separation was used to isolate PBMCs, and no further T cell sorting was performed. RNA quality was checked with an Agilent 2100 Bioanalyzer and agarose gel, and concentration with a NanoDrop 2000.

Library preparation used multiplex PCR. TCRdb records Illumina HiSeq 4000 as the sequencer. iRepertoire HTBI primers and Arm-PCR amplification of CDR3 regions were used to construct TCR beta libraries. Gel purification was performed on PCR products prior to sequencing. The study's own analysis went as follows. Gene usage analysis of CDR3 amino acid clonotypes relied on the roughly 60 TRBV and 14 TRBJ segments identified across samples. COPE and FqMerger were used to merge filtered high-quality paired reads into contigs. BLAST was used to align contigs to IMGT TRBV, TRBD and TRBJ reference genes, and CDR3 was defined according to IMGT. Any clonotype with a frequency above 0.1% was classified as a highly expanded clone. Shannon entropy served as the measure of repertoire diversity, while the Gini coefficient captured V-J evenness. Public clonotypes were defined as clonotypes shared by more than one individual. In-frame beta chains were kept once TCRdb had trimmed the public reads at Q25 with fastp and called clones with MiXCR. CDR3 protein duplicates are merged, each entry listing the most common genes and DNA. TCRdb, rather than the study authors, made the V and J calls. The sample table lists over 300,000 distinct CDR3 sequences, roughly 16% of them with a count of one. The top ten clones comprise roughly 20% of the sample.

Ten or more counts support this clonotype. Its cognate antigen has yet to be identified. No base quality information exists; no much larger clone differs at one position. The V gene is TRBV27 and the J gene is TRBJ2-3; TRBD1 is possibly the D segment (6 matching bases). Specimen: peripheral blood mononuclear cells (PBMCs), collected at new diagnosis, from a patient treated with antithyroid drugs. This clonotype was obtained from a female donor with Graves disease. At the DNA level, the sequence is TGTGCCAGCAGCATCCTTCGGCCAAGGGGGTTGATCCGCACAGATACGCAGTATTTT. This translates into CASSILRPRGLIRTDTQYF.